Listed below are T cell receptor beta chains from one sample, sequenced in a study of sequential checkpoint blockade in melanoma. Clones were read by immunoSEQ multiplex PCR, and TCRdb kept only the in-frame ones, dropping some. The table includes roughly 6,400 clones, around 21% detected once. Sequencing used tumor tissue (inferred from file names), obtained from a patient given nivolumab and ipilimumab in sequence. The receptors here all came from a human donor with melanoma. CDR3s include the opening cysteine and the closing phenylalanine or tryptophan. Fields, in order: V gene, D gene, clone size, J gene, CDR3 DNA, CDR3 protein. A D gene is named only where the DNA matches it firmly. Rows give clone size only sometimes, using once, few, many, or a class for an expanded clone.

v_gene: TRBV10-2; d_gene: NA; abundance: NA; j_gene: TRBJ1-5; CDR3nt: TGCGCCAGCAGTGAGTCCGTGACTCTTACAGCGGGGGCTAATCAGCCCCAGCATTTT; CDR3aa: CASSESVTLTAGANQPQHF
v_gene: TRBV16; d_gene: TRBD1; abundance: few; j_gene: TRBJ2-2; CDR3nt: TGTGCCAGCACCATCCAGGGGGCAAGGGTTGGCGGGGAGCTGTTTTTT; CDR3aa: CASTIQGARVGGELFF
v_gene: TRBV12-5; d_gene: NA; abundance: NA; j_gene: TRBJ2-7; CDR3nt: TGTGCTAGTGGTTTGGTAAGATCCCACGAGCAGTACTTC; CDR3aa: CASGLVRSHEQYF
v_gene: TRBV9; d_gene: TRBD1; abundance: many; j_gene: TRBJ2-7; CDR3nt: TGTGCCAGCAGAGACCGGGACAGGGGGAACGAGCAGTACTTC; CDR3aa: CASRDRDRGNEQYF
v_gene: TRBV6-8; d_gene: NA; abundance: medium-sized; j_gene: TRBJ1-1; CDR3nt: TGTGCCAGCAGTTACGATGGTGACGGCCTTATGAACACTGAAGCTTTCTTT; CDR3aa: CASSYDGDGLMNTEAFF
v_gene: TRBV19; d_gene: NA; abundance: few; j_gene: TRBJ1-4; CDR3nt: TGTGCCAGTAAGGGGGTTCGGGAAAAACTGTTTTTT; CDR3aa: CASKGVREKLFF
v_gene: TRBV18; d_gene: TRBD1; abundance: NA; j_gene: TRBJ2-5; CDR3nt: TGTGCCAGCTCACTAATCCCGGGACAGGCGCCTCAAGAGACCCAGTACTTC; CDR3aa: CASSLIPGQAPQETQYF
v_gene: TRBV11-3; d_gene: TRBD1; abundance: many; j_gene: TRBJ1-6; CDR3nt: TGTGCCAGCAGCCTCGACAGGGGGTCGACGGCCCTCCACTTT; CDR3aa: CASSLDRGSTALHF
v_gene: TRBV11-3; d_gene: TRBD2; abundance: few; j_gene: TRBJ2-1; CDR3nt: TGTGCCAGCAGCCAAGCGATAATATTAGGGACTAGCGGTCACAATGAGCAGTTCTTC; CDR3aa: CASSQAIILGTSGHNEQFF
v_gene: TRBV18; d_gene: NA; abundance: large; j_gene: TRBJ2-7; CDR3nt: TGTGCCAGCTCACCACCCGCTAGCGGAGGGGGTGAGCAGTACTTC; CDR3aa: CASSPPASGGGEQYF
v_gene: TRBV9; d_gene: NA; abundance: NA; j_gene: TRBJ1-1; CDR3nt: TGTGCCAGCAAAGGCGAGACGAACACTGAAGCTTTCTTT; CDR3aa: CASKGETNTEAFF
v_gene: TRBV11-3; d_gene: TRBD2; abundance: few; j_gene: TRBJ2-1; CDR3nt: TGTGCCAGCAGCCCCGGAGGGGGTAGCGGGAGAGGTGAGCAGTTCTTC; CDR3aa: CASSPGGGSGRGEQFF
v_gene: TRBV6-8; d_gene: NA; abundance: NA; j_gene: TRBJ2-1; CDR3nt: TGTGCCAGCAGTGAGAAGGGACCCTACAATGAGCAGTTCTTC; CDR3aa: CASSEKGPYNEQFF
v_gene: TRBV9; d_gene: NA; abundance: medium-sized; j_gene: TRBJ2-5; CDR3nt: TGTGCCAGCAGCGTAGGGGTTTGGGGGTCCCAAGAGACCCAGTACTTC; CDR3aa: CASSVGVWGSQETQYF
v_gene: TRBV9; d_gene: TRBD2; abundance: NA; j_gene: TRBJ2-1; CDR3nt: TGTGCCAGCAGGGGGAGCGGGAGCTCCTACAATGAGCAGTTCTTC; CDR3aa: CASRGSGSSYNEQFF
v_gene: TRBV5-1; d_gene: NA; abundance: NA; j_gene: TRBJ1-2; CDR3nt: TGCGCCAGCAGCTTGGAAGTTGCTTTGAGGGGTGGCTACACCTTC; CDR3aa: CASSLEVALRGGYTF
v_gene: TRBV11-3; d_gene: TRBD1; abundance: large; j_gene: TRBJ1-2; CDR3nt: TGTGCCAGCAGCCCTGGGACAGGGCTAAACTATGGCTACACCTTC; CDR3aa: CASSPGTGLNYGYTF
v_gene: TRBV5-1; d_gene: TRBD1; abundance: NA; j_gene: TRBJ2-7; CDR3nt: TGCGCCAGCAGCTTGGCCAGGGCTGGGACAGCCTCCTACGAGCAGTACTTC; CDR3aa: CASSLARAGTASYEQYF
v_gene: TRBV12-2; d_gene: NA; abundance: few; j_gene: TRBJ2-3; CDR3nt: TGTGCCAGTAAGCCCGGGACTAGCGGGCCCACAGATACGCAGTATTTT; CDR3aa: CASKPGTSGPTDTQYF
v_gene: TRBV28; d_gene: NA; abundance: NA; j_gene: TRBJ2-7; CDR3nt: TGTGCCAGCAGTTACCCCCGAGTAGCTCTCTACGAGCAGTACTTC; CDR3aa: CASSYPRVALYEQYF
v_gene: TRBV6-7; d_gene: TRBD1; abundance: few; j_gene: TRBJ2-7; CDR3nt: TGTGCCAGCAGTGGGACAGGGAAAGAGTACTTC; CDR3aa: CASSGTGKEYF
v_gene: TRBV19; d_gene: NA; abundance: NA; j_gene: TRBJ2-1; CDR3nt: TGTGCCAGTAGTGCAGGGGAAAGCTCCTACAATGAGCAGTTCTTC; CDR3aa: CASSAGESSYNEQFF
v_gene: TRBV12-2; d_gene: NA; abundance: many; j_gene: TRBJ2-2; CDR3nt: TGTGCCACTCACATCAGAGCTAGCGGGAGTTCCTCACAGAACACCGGGGAGCTGTTTTTT; CDR3aa: CATHIRASGSSSQNTGELFF
v_gene: TRBV18; d_gene: NA; abundance: few; j_gene: TRBJ1-5; CDR3nt: TGTGCCAGCTCACCGAAGCAGGGACAGCCCCAGCATTTT; CDR3aa: CASSPKQGQPQHF
v_gene: TRBV29-1; d_gene: NA; abundance: NA; j_gene: TRBJ2-3; CDR3nt: TGCAGCGCCAGGGTGGGGACAGATACGCAGTATTTT; CDR3aa: CSARVGTDTQYF
v_gene: TRBV5-1; d_gene: TRBD1; abundance: NA; j_gene: TRBJ1-1; CDR3nt: TGCGCCAGCAGCTTTGACAGGGTGAACACTGAAGCTTTCTTT; CDR3aa: CASSFDRVNTEAFF
v_gene: TRBV29-1; d_gene: TRBD1; abundance: few; j_gene: TRBJ2-7; CDR3nt: TGCAGCGTTGTTGTCCGTGGGACAGGGAACGAAAAGAGCTACGAGCAGTACTTC; CDR3aa: CSVVVRGTGNEKSYEQYF
v_gene: TRBV5-1; d_gene: NA; abundance: NA; j_gene: TRBJ2-1; CDR3nt: TGCGCCAGCAGCTTGAAGGGATCCCACGAGAACAATGAGCAGTTCTTC; CDR3aa: CASSLKGSHENNEQFF
v_gene: TRBV11-3; d_gene: TRBD1; abundance: few; j_gene: TRBJ2-5; CDR3nt: TGTGCCAGCAGCTTGGGACAGGGAAAAGAGACCCAGTACTTC; CDR3aa: CASSLGQGKETQYF
v_gene: TRBV9; d_gene: NA; abundance: NA; j_gene: TRBJ1-3; CDR3nt: TGTGCCAGCAGCGCCGGGGGACCAATGAGAGGAAACACCATATATTTT; CDR3aa: CASSAGGPMRGNTIYF
v_gene: TRBV4-1; d_gene: TRBD1; abundance: NA; j_gene: TRBJ2-3; CDR3nt: TGCGCCAGCAGCCACCAGAGTAAGACAGGGGCTGGCACAGATACGCAGTATTTT; CDR3aa: CASSHQSKTGAGTDTQYF
v_gene: TRBV11-3; d_gene: TRBD1; abundance: few; j_gene: TRBJ2-7; CDR3nt: TGTGCCAGCAGCGGGGAGGCCTGGGACAGGGTATCCGATCGATTCTACGAGCAGTACTTC; CDR3aa: CASSGEAWDRVSDRFYEQYF
v_gene: TRBV14; d_gene: NA; abundance: NA; j_gene: TRBJ1-1; CDR3nt: TGTGCCAGCAGCCGATACTACGGGACTGAAGCTTTCTTT; CDR3aa: CASSRYYGTEAFF
v_gene: TRBV11-3; d_gene: TRBD1; abundance: many; j_gene: TRBJ2-5; CDR3nt: TGTGCCAGCAGCCCCTGGACAGGGAAGGAGACCCAGTACTTC; CDR3aa: CASSPWTGKETQYF
v_gene: TRBV29-1; d_gene: TRBD1; abundance: once; j_gene: TRBJ2-1; CDR3nt: TGCAGCGTGGGGACAGGGCAAAAGGTTGGCGAGCAGTTCTTC; CDR3aa: CSVGTGQKVGEQFF
v_gene: TRBV28; d_gene: TRBD1; abundance: few; j_gene: TRBJ2-7; CDR3nt: TGTGCCAGCAGCCCCGCCGACAGGGGGCTGTACGAGCAGTACTTC; CDR3aa: CASSPADRGLYEQYF
v_gene: TRBV10-1; d_gene: NA; abundance: NA; j_gene: TRBJ2-2; CDR3nt: TGCGCCAGCTCCCGGAGGGGGGAGCTGTTTTTT; CDR3aa: CASSRRGELFF
v_gene: TRBV11-3; d_gene: NA; abundance: few; j_gene: TRBJ1-1; CDR3nt: TGTGCCAGCAGCATTGCGCGTCAGGGAACTGAAGCTTTCTTT; CDR3aa: CASSIARQGTEAFF
v_gene: TRBV23-1; d_gene: TRBD1; abundance: few; j_gene: TRBJ1-2; CDR3nt: TGCGCCAGCAGCCAGGACAGGAATTTTGGCTACACCTTC; CDR3aa: CASSQDRNFGYTF
v_gene: TRBV11-3; d_gene: NA; abundance: medium-sized; j_gene: TRBJ2-2; CDR3nt: TGTGCCAGCAGAACCAAACCGGGGACCTTAAACGGGGAGCTGTTTTTT; CDR3aa: CASRTKPGTLNGELFF
v_gene: TRBV6-8; d_gene: TRBD2; abundance: few; j_gene: TRBJ2-7; CDR3nt: TGTGCCAGCACCACTAGCGGGAGCCACGAGCAGTACTTC; CDR3aa: CASTTSGSHEQYF
v_gene: TRBV9; d_gene: TRBD2; abundance: NA; j_gene: TRBJ2-3; CDR3nt: TGTGCCAGCAGCGTGGCCAGCGGGGGCACAGATACGCAGTATTTT; CDR3aa: CASSVASGGTDTQYF
v_gene: TRBV15; d_gene: TRBD2; abundance: NA; j_gene: TRBJ2-7; CDR3nt: TGTGCCACCAGGGACGGACTAGCGGGAGGGAACGAGCAGTACTTC; CDR3aa: CATRDGLAGGNEQYF
v_gene: TRBV19; d_gene: NA; abundance: NA; j_gene: TRBJ2-7; CDR3nt: TGTGCCAGTAGTATTGGGGGAGTGCACTACGAGCAGTACTTC; CDR3aa: CASSIGGVHYEQYF
v_gene: TRBV30; d_gene: NA; abundance: few; j_gene: TRBJ1-2; CDR3nt: TGTGCCTGGAGTGACGGACAGCCTGCTAACTATGGCTACACCTTC; CDR3aa: CAWSDGQPANYGYTF
v_gene: TRBV6-8; d_gene: TRBD1; abundance: medium-sized; j_gene: TRBJ1-1; CDR3nt: TGTGCCAGCAGGTATCGACAGGGAGGGGACACTGAAGCTTTCTTT; CDR3aa: CASRYRQGGDTEAFF
v_gene: TRBV4-1; d_gene: TRBD2; abundance: few; j_gene: TRBJ2-1; CDR3nt: TGCGCCAGCAGCCGAATAGCGGGAGTAAGGTCCGGGCAGTACAATGAGCAGTTCTTC; CDR3aa: CASSRIAGVRSGQYNEQFF
v_gene: TRBV9; d_gene: NA; abundance: many; j_gene: TRBJ2-5; CDR3nt: TGTGCCAGCAGCGTAGACGGGGCTCCAGGAGAGACCCAGTACTTC; CDR3aa: CASSVDGAPGETQYF
v_gene: TRBV7-4; d_gene: NA; abundance: few; j_gene: TRBJ2-1; CDR3nt: TGTGCCAGCAGCTTAGCCGGGGTAGGTGAGCAGTTCTTC; CDR3aa: CASSLAGVGEQFF
v_gene: TRBV6-8; d_gene: NA; abundance: NA; j_gene: TRBJ1-1; CDR3nt: TGTGCCAGCAGTTATCTCGCAGGGCGCGGTGAAGCTTTCTTT; CDR3aa: CASSYLAGRGEAFF
v_gene: TRBV6-8; d_gene: NA; abundance: NA; j_gene: TRBJ1-1; CDR3nt: TGTGCCAGCAGTTACTCGATCGCAGGGATGACTGAAGCTTTCTTT; CDR3aa: CASSYSIAGMTEAFF
v_gene: TRBV5-1; d_gene: NA; abundance: NA; j_gene: TRBJ1-4; CDR3nt: TGCGCCAGCAGCGTAACAGGTACAACTAATGAAAAACTGTTTTTT; CDR3aa: CASSVTGTTNEKLFF
v_gene: TRBV9; d_gene: NA; abundance: few; j_gene: TRBJ2-3; CDR3nt: TGTGCCAGCAGCGTACTGGGGACAGATACGCAGTATTTT; CDR3aa: CASSVLGTDTQYF
v_gene: TRBV11-3; d_gene: NA; abundance: few; j_gene: TRBJ2-3; CDR3nt: TGTGCCAGCAGCCAAGGACTAAGGGATCCAGATACGCAGTATTTT; CDR3aa: CASSQGLRDPDTQYF
v_gene: TRBV11-3; d_gene: TRBD1; abundance: many; j_gene: TRBJ1-1; CDR3nt: TGTGCCAGCAGGCCCCAGGGACAGCGACTCACTGAAGCTTTCTTT; CDR3aa: CASRPQGQRLTEAFF